One T cell receptor beta chain is described in this entry. The antigen is undetermined. This sample is drawn from a study of cytomegalovirus exposure and HLA in healthy donors. The PCR had 60 Vbeta and 13 Jbeta primers. Profiled with immunoSEQ multiplex PCR; TCRdb holds only in-frame clones, not every one. The table lists about 94,000 clones, about 80% of them singletons. V was shortened by 6 bases and J by 0 bases, with 9 bases between the two germline ends. This CDR3 spans 14 amino acids. Germline V lookup: CDR1 MNHEY, CDR2 SVGAGI. Study-wide results and limits: Per a prior analysis, the majority of TCR beta V segments were productive roughly 90% or roughly 30% of the time.

The chain joins TRBV6-5 to TRBJ2-1; D is unresolved. The specimen was PBMCs. The sequence derives from a man aged 35-49 years in good health and CMV-seropositive. CDR3 in DNA: TGTGCCAGCAGCCGACGGAGCTCCTACAATGAGCAGTTCTTC. Its protein is CASSRRSSYNEQFF.